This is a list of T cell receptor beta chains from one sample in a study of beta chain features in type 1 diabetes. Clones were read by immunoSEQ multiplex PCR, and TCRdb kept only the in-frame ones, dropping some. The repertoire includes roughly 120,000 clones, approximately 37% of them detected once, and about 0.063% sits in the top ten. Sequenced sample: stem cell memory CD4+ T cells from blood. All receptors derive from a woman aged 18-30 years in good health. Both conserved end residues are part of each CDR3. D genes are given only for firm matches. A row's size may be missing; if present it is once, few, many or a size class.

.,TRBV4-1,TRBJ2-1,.,TGCGCCAGCAGCCTCCGACTACGACGACCCTCCTACAATGAGCAGTTCTTC,CASSLRLRRPSYNEQFF
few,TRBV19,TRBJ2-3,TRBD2,TGTGCCAGTAGTATAAGCGGGAGGGCCGAAGATACGCAGTATTTT,CASSISGRAEDTQYF
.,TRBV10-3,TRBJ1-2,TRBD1,TGTGCCATCAGCGCGACAGGGGGAAGTGGCTACACCTTC,CAISATGGSGYTF
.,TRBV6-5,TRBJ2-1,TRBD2,TGTGCCATCCCGTCCCCTAGCGGGGGATACAATGAGCAGTTCTTC,CAIPSPSGGYNEQFF
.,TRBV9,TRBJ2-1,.,TGTGCCAGCAGCGCCCTGCCAGTGTCTGAGCAGTTCTTC,CASSALPVSEQFF
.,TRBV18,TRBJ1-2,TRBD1,TGTGCCAGCTCACCACGACAGGGGGTTAACTATGGCTACACCTTC,CASSPRQGVNYGYTF
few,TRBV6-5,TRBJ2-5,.,TGTGCCACGTACGCGGGGCGACGGGAGGAGACCCAGTACTTC,CATYAGRREETQYF
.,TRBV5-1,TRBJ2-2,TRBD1,TGCGCCAGCAGCCCGGGACAGGAGAACACCGGGGAGCTGTTTTTT,CASSPGQENTGELFF
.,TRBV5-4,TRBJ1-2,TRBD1,TGTGCCAGCAGCTCAGCCTTCGGACAGGGGGATGGCTACACCTTC,CASSSAFGQGDGYTF
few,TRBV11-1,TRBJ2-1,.,TGTGCCAGCAGCCAAGAACATGACAATGAGCAGTTCTTC,CASSQEHDNEQFF
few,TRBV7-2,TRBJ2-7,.,TGTGCCAGCAGCCGTACAGGTGGATTCTACGAGCAGTACTTC,CASSRTGGFYEQYF
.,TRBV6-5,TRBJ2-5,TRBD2,TGTGCCAGCAGTTACTCCGTGGGGACTACGGCCGAGGCCCAGTACTTC,CASSYSVGTTAEAQYF
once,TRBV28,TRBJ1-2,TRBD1,TGTGCCAGCAGTTCACAAGACGGACAGGGCCGTGGCTACACCTTC,CASSSQDGQGRGYTF
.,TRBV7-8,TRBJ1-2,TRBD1,TGTGCCAGCAGCACTCCGGGACAGCACTATGGCTACACCTTC,CASSTPGQHYGYTF
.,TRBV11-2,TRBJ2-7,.,TGTGCCAGCAGGACTTATGGCGAGCAGTACTTC,CASRTYGEQYF
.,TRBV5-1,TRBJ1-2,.,TGCGCCAGCAGCTTGGCGTTTGAGGGCGGCTATGGCTACACCTTC,CASSLAFEGGYGYTF
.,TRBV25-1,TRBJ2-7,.,TGTGCCAGCAGTTACTCAGCTAGCAACGAGCAGTACTTC,CASSYSASNEQYF